Presented here are 21 T cell receptor beta chains from one specimen sequenced in a study of beta chain features in type 1 diabetes. Every bit of the isolated RNA underwent reverse transcription, so sequencing read expressed TCRB transcripts. This table comes from immunoSEQ multiplex PCR, and its TCRdb copy is limited to in-frame clones, with some not included. This repertoire shows about 470,000 clones, 30% found once; its top ten account for about 0.065%. The sequenced sample consisted of naive CD4+ T cells from blood. The receptors were gathered from a man in his late teens or twenties in good health.

This clone has a handful of counts. CDR3 sequence reads: CASSQESGSPYNEQFF. The CDR3 bases are TGTGCCAGCAGCCAAGAGAGTGGGTCTCCCTACAATGAGCAGTTCTTC. This chain links TRBV7-3 with TRBJ2-1; D not certain. CDR3 length: 16 amino acids. Looked up from germline, CDR1 is SGHTA and CDR2 is FQGTGA. The V end was cut by 5 bases, the J end by 2 bases, with 16 bases between.

The CDR3 region is CASSGAPSGTGELFF. CDR3 nucleotides: TGTGCCAGCAGTGGGGCACCCTCGGGCACCGGGGAGCTGTTTTTT. The rearrangement uses TRBV2 and TRBJ2-2; D uncertain. V lost 4 bases and J lost 4, with 13 bases in between. This CDR3 is built from 15 residues. The germline gives CDR1 SNHLY, CDR2 FYNNEI.

The chain carries TRBV7-8 and TRBJ2-3; perhaps TRBD2 as D (5 bases). The CDR3 length is 13 residues. V was pared by 8 bases and J by 2 bases, with 11 bases between. Germline CDR1 is SGHVS and CDR2 is FQNEAQ. The CDR3 nucleotides are TGTGCCAGCCGTACTAGATTCACAGATACGCAGTATTTT. Its translation: CASRTRFTDTQYF.

The rearrangement uses TRBV10-3 and TRBJ2-7; TRBD1 matches 7 bases. The CDR3 consists of 15 residues. V shed 4 bases and J 2 bases; nucleotides not matched to a gene: 8. CDR1 is ENHRY, CDR2 SYGVKD, per germline. DNA for the CDR3: TGTGCCATCAGTGCAGTTCAACAGGGGACCTACGAGCAGTACTTC. It yields the protein CAISAVQQGTYEQYF.

The V and J genes are TRBV29-1 and TRBJ2-1, with a tentative D call TRBD1 (5 bases). This CDR3 region has 13 residues. Germline V gives CDR1 SQVTM, CDR2 ANQGSEA. Trimming took off 3 bases at V and 12 bases at J, with 18 bases between the two ends. The CDR3 nucleotides read TGCAGCGTTGATCGAGGACACACCTTCGGGCAGTTCTTC. Translation gives CSVDRGHTFGQFF.

The CDR3 sequence: CASSVVDSSGEQFF. CDR3 coding DNA: TGTGCCAGCAGCGTAGTGGACTCCTCCGGGGAGCAGTTCTTC. This chain uses TRBV9 with TRBJ2-1; tentative D call: TRBD2 (5 bases). CDR1 and CDR2 from the germline V gene are SGDLS and YYNGEE. V was cut by 0 bases and J by 10 bases, with 14 bases left in between. The CDR3 consists of 14 residues.

The gene calls are TRBV7-6 and TRBJ2-1, with 8 bases aligning to TRBD1. CDR1 SGHVS and CDR2 FNYEAQ come from the germline V gene. The junction had 4 bases not matched to a gene; V was cut back by 2 bases and J by 4 bases. The CDR3 sequence is 15 residues long. The CDR3 here is CASSLQGAWYNEQFF. In nucleotides, the CDR3 is TGTGCCAGCAGCTTACAGGGGGCATGGTACAATGAGCAGTTCTTC.

The V and J genes are TRBV30 and TRBJ2-7; TRBD2 aligns across 11 bases. CDR1 and CDR2 from the germline V gene are GTSNPN and SVGIG (reference sequence). The CDR3 runs to 16 residues. The V and J ends lost 0 bases and 0 bases, in that order; junction bases with no gene match: 4. The CDR3: CAWSVLGLAGSYEQYF. DNA of the CDR3: TGTGCCTGGAGTGTACTAGGACTAGCGGGCTCCTACGAGCAGTACTTC.

This clone has a handful of counts. The chain joins TRBV6-1 to TRBJ2-1; unclear D gene. This CDR3 region has 13 residues. V was trimmed by 7 bases and J by 1 base, leaving 8 bases between them. CDR1 and CDR2 (germline): MNHNS, SASEGT. CDR3 region: CASNGQSYNEQFF. For the CDR3, the DNA is TGTGCCAGCAACGGGCAGTCCTACAATGAGCAGTTCTTC.

This sequence joins TRBV4-2 and TRBJ2-1, with D hard to call. V dropped 0 bases and J dropped 0 bases, with 12 bases sitting between them. The CDR3 is 17 amino acids. Germline values: CDR1 LGHNA, CDR2 YNFKEQ. The CDR3 coding sequence is TGTGCCAGCAGCCAAGAGGGCGAGGCGGACTCCTACAATGAGCAGTTCTTC. It yields the protein CASSQEGEADSYNEQFF.

The rearrangement links TRBV29-1 to TRBJ1-5; D ambiguous. The CDR3 extends over 13 amino acids. The V end lost 6 bases, the J end lost 0 bases, and 9 bases lay between the germline ends. Germline lookup yields CDR1 SQVTM and CDR2 ANQGSEA. DNA of the CDR3: TGCAGCGTAGCCGACGGTAGCAATCAGCCCCAGCATTTT. The encoded protein is CSVADGSNQPQHF.

In its sample, this clone was seen a few times. The chain recombines TRBV28 with TRBJ2-1; 9 bases match TRBD2. Germline trimming cut 3 bases from V and 7 bases from J; bases unmatched to any gene: 1. The CDR3 runs 13 residues. Per the germline V gene, CDR1 is MDHEN and CDR2 is SYDVKM. In DNA, the CDR3 is TGTGCCAGCAGTTTGAGCGGGAGGAATGAGCAGTTCTTC. Its protein is CASSLSGRNEQFF.

Worth noting for this clone: This specimen includes other DNA sequences encoding the same CDR3. This rearrangement joins TRBV7-2 to TRBJ2-7; perhaps TRBD1 as D (7 bases). Trimming took off 1 base at V and 7 bases at J, with 11 bases between the two ends. The germline gives CDR1 SGHTA, CDR2 FQGNSA. This CDR3 is 13 amino acids long. CDR3 DNA: TGTGCCAGCAGCTTAGGCCAGGGGGGTGAGCAGTACTTC. Protein product: CASSLGQGGEQYF.

This chain joins TRBV18 and TRBJ1-2; 7 bases line up with TRBD1. V was pared by 4 bases and J by 5 bases, with 10 bases of the junction left unmatched. This CDR3 has 15 residues. The germline V gene has CDR1 KGHSH and CDR2 LQKENI. The CDR3 here is CASSLGTEGIYGYTF. For the CDR3, the DNA is TGTGCCAGCTCACTCGGGACAGAGGGGATATATGGCTACACCTTC.

This clone showed up just a few times. At the DNA level, this CDR3 is encoded by other sequences in the same sample as well. V is TRBV20-1 and J is TRBJ2-5; D uncertain. This CDR3 region has 11 residues. Germline V CDR1 and CDR2: DFQATT, SNEGSKA (reference sequence). The germline V and J ends were trimmed by 7 bases and 5 bases, with 11 bases remaining between them. The CDR3 sequence is CSGRAGETQYF. The CDR3 DNA is TGCAGTGGACGGGCTGGCGAGACCCAGTACTTC.

This clone showed up just a few times. This chain links TRBV7-2 with TRBJ2-5; D may be TRBD1 or TRBD2 (5 bases each). CDR3 size: 14 residues. CDR1 is SGHTA and CDR2 is FQGNSA in the germline V gene. V lost 2 bases, J lost 2 bases, and 9 bases lay in between. The CDR3 protein is CASSLRDRQETQYF. The CDR3 DNA sequence: TGTGCCAGCAGCTTAAGGGACCGTCAAGAGACCCAGTACTTC.

V and J are TRBV30 and TRBJ1-1, with 10 positions matching TRBD1. The CDR3 is made up of 13 amino acids. The ends lost 4 bases at V and 5 bases at J; junction bases unmatched: 4. The germline CDR1 and CDR2 sequences are GTSNPN and SVGIG (reference sequence). CDR3 residues: CAWTRQGATEAFF. The CDR3 nucleotides are TGTGCCTGGACAAGACAGGGGGCGACTGAAGCTTTCTTT.

The chain links TRBV30 to TRBJ2-3; tentatively, D is TRBD2 (5 bases). Trimming shortened V by 5 bases and J by 2 bases, and 8 bases separated the two germline ends. In germline, CDR1 is GTSNPN, CDR2 SVGIG (reference sequence). CDR3 size: 12 residues. The CDR3 DNA sequence: TGTGCCTGGGAGCGGACCACAGATACGCAGTATTTT. Translation: CAWERTTDTQYF.

A few counts support this clone. This chain joins TRBV30 and TRBJ1-1; the D is unclear. This CDR3 has 14 residues. Germline V gene sequence: CDR1 GTSNPN, CDR2 SVGIG (reference sequence). V was shortened by 0 bases and J by 4 bases, with 12 bases between the two germline ends. The CDR3 region is CAWSVPWGGTEAFF. The CDR3 DNA follows: TGTGCCTGGAGTGTACCATGGGGAGGCACTGAAGCTTTCTTT.

The chain combines TRBV9 with TRBJ2-3; 9 nucleotides agree with TRBD2. The CDR3 covers 15 residues. From germline, CDR1 is SGDLS and CDR2 YYNGEE. J gave up 4 bases and V 3 bases, and 6 bases lay outside the gene matches. The CDR3 is CASSAGTSFSDTQYF. The CDR3 DNA follows: TGTGCCAGCAGCGCCGGGACTAGCTTTTCAGATACGCAGTATTTT.

This chain joins TRBV14 and TRBJ2-3; D is unresolved. Germline values: CDR1 SGHDN, CDR2 FVKESK. V lost 4 bases, J lost 4 bases, and 15 bases lay in between. This CDR3 is built from 15 residues. The CDR3 region has the DNA TGTGCCAGCAGCCGAAAGCTCCACGCAGCAGATACGCAGTATTTT. Translated, it gives CASSRKLHAADTQYF.